Shown below are 22 T cell receptor beta chains from a single sample sequenced in a study of monozygotic twins with inflammatory bowel disease. Following a re-call of the 5' RACE reads, TCRdb has one entry per CDR3 protein and lacks DNA. Recorded for this sample: about 380,000 distinct CDR3 sequences. Sequencing was done on a sample of blood. These receptors were collected from a human donor with ulcerative colitis or Crohn's disease, or a healthy co-twin of an affected twin (not recorded which).

The chain carries TRBV20-1 and TRBJ2-7; lacking DNA, the TRBD1 call made by TCRdb goes unchecked. Germline V lookup: CDR1 DFQATT, CDR2 SNEGSKA (reference sequence). The CDR3 has 14 amino acids. CDR3 sequence reads: CSARDQGLPYEQYF.

The chain links TRBV5-1 to TRBJ2-3; TCRdb calls TRBD1, which cannot be checked without DNA. The CDR3 sequence is 16 residues long. The V gene's germline CDR1 is SGHRS and CDR2 YFSETQ. The CDR3 region is CASRRLGTTDTDTQYF.

V gene TRBV2 combines with J gene TRBJ1-5. Germline loops: CDR1 SNHLY, CDR2 FYNNEI. The CDR3 totals 14 residues. Here the CDR3 reads CASSERSFNQPQHF.

The chain couples TRBV30 to TRBJ2-1; the D call from TCRdb, TRBD1, cannot be confirmed without DNA. The CDR3 has 14 residues. Germline V lookup: CDR1 GTSNPN, CDR2 SVGIG (reference sequence). The chain's CDR3 is CAWIRGTHYNEQFF.

The gene calls are TRBV7-3 and TRBJ2-2; there is no DNA to check the TCRdb D call of TRBD2. There are 17 residues in the CDR3. Germline lookup yields CDR1 SGHTA and CDR2 FQGTGA. The CDR3 loop is CASSLDTSGVNTGELFF. Using reference TRBV7-3 and TRBJ2-2 for the parts outside the CDR3, the full variable domain is GAGVSQTPSNKVTEKGKYVELRCDPISGHTALYWYRQSLGQGPEFLIYFQGTGAADDSGLPNDRFFAVRPEGSVSTLKIQRTERGDSAVYLCASSLDTSGVNTGELFFGEGSRLTVL.

The chain has TRBV19 and TRBJ2-7; TCRdb proposes TRBD1, but this gene call is untestable without DNA. The CDR3 runs to 15 residues. Germline values: CDR1 LNHDA, CDR2 SQIVND (reference sequence). The CDR3 loop is CASSLNRIQGNEQYF. The full variable domain, with the rest looked up from reference TRBV19 and TRBJ2-7, is DGGITQSPKYLFRKEGQNVTLSCEQNLNHDAMYWYRQDPGQGLRLIYYSQIVNDFQKGDIAEGYSVSREKKESFPLTVTSAQKNPTAFYLCASSLNRIQGNEQYFGPGTRLTVT.

This chain connects TRBV7-7 to TRBJ1-5; TCRdb picks TRBD1, but there is no DNA to check that call. Germline assignment: CDR1 SSHAT and CDR2 FNYEAQ (reference sequence). The length of the CDR3 is 16 residues. The CDR3 reads CASSQIQDHSNQPQHF.

V and J are TRBV7-2 and TRBJ2-3; TCRdb reports TRBD1, a call that lacks DNA to check it against. CDR1 SGHTA and CDR2 FQGNSA come from the germline V gene. This CDR3 contains 14 residues. The CDR3 reads CASSLWGGTDTQYF.

The chain links TRBV6-6 to TRBJ2-7; TCRdb outputs TRBD2, but without DNA this stays unchecked. Germline CDR1 reads MNHNY; CDR2 reads SVGAGI (reference sequence). The length of the CDR3 is 14 residues. The CDR3 protein is CASSWARGSYEQYF.

V gene TRBV9 combines with J gene TRBJ2-7; TCRdb indicates TRBD2, and absent DNA this call remains unverified. The CDR3 loop spans 16 amino acids. Germline V gene lookup returns CDR1 SGDLS and CDR2 YYNGEE. The CDR3 sequence is CASSLRDGLSSYEQYF.

The chain employs TRBV7-2 and TRBJ1-2; absent DNA, TCRdb's TRBD1 call cannot be checked. The CDR3 has 17 residues. CDR1 and CDR2 from the germline V gene are SGHTA and FQGNSA. CDR3 protein: CASSSLGTGHSNYGYTF.

The chain has TRBV6-5 and TRBJ1-1. The length of the CDR3 is 15 residues. Germline V lookup: CDR1 MNHEY, CDR2 SVGAGI. CDR3 region: CASSYSDGMNTEAFF.

The chain uses TRBV11-2 and TRBJ2-1; TCRdb picks TRBD2, but there is no DNA to check that call. The germline CDR1 and CDR2 sequences are SGHAT and FQNNGV. This CDR3 has 18 amino acids. CDR3 in amino acids: CASSLGWERGVSYNEQFF.

Here the CDR3 reads CASSWRTDTQYF. V and J are TRBV6-1 and TRBJ2-3. The CDR3 is made up of 12 amino acids. The germline V gene encodes CDR1 MNHNS and CDR2 SASEGT.

V is TRBV6-1 and J is TRBJ1-2. Germline CDR1 reads MNHNS; CDR2 reads SASEGT. The CDR3 totals 14 residues. The CDR3 spells CASMKAAANYGYTF.

The rearrangement uses TRBV7-9 and TRBJ2-5; the D call from TCRdb, TRBD1, cannot be confirmed without DNA. Germline CDR1 and CDR2: SEHNR and FQNEAQ (reference sequence). The CDR3 consists of 13 residues. CDR3 amino acids: CASSLQGRGTQYF.

The chain has TRBV12-3 or TRBV12-4 and TRBJ1-2; no DNA is available, so the TRBD1 call from TCRdb remains unchecked. The CDR3 loop spans 13 amino acids. This CDR3 is CASSRQGWNGYTF.

This rearrangement joins TRBV4-1 to TRBJ2-6; TCRdb designates TRBD2, a call that cannot be tested without DNA. The CDR3 covers 21 residues. Germline CDR1 and CDR2: MGHRA and YSYEKL. The CDR3 protein is CASSQDEIAGGPFSGANVLTF.

The V and J genes are TRBV20-1 and TRBJ2-1. The CDR3 consists of 14 residues. Germline V CDR1 and CDR2: DFQATT, SNEGSKA (reference sequence). The CDR3 sequence is CSARRGTSYNEQFF.

The V call is TRBV7-3, the J call TRBJ2-7; TCRdb designates TRBD1, a call that cannot be tested without DNA. Germline V gene data show CDR1 as SGHTA and CDR2 as FQGTGA. This CDR3 comprises 13 residues. The CDR3: CASSPQGMNEQYF.

The chain is built from TRBV6-5 and TRBJ2-2. The CDR3 has 12 amino acids. CDR1 and CDR2 from the germline V gene are MNHEY and SVGAGI. The CDR3 protein is CASSYGTGELFF.

This chain joins TRBV5-1 and TRBJ2-3; TCRdb gives TRBD1 as the D gene, but with no DNA this cannot be confirmed. This CDR3 region has 16 residues. CDR1 is SGHRS and CDR2 is YFSETQ in the germline V gene. CDR3 amino acids: CASSSGYRGFTDTQYF. The full variable domain, in which reference TRBV5-1 and TRBJ2-3 provide the parts outside the CDR3, is KAGVTQTPRYLIKTRGQQVTLSCSPISGHRSVSWYQQTPGQGLQFLFEYFSETQRNKGNFPGRFSGRQFSNSRSEMNVSTLELGDSALYLCASSSGYRGFTDTQYFGPGTRLTVL.